The rows below give T cell receptor beta chains drawn from one sample of a study of CD8+ T cells in alopecia areata. The method was immunoSEQ multiplex PCR; TCRdb's version includes in-frame clones alone and lacks a portion of them. The table includes 120,000 or so clones, 61% detected once. The sequencing here drew on CD4+ T cells sorted from blood, taken at week 4, from a patient treated with tofacitinib. The receptor set was obtained from a human donor with alopecia areata. CDR3s include the opening cysteine and the closing phenylalanine or tryptophan. The D gene is left open where the match is weak. Clone size is given for some rows only: seen once, a few or many times, or a class if the clone is expanded.

TRBV5-1	TRBD1	TRBJ1-2	-	CASSPTGTESYTF	TGCGCCAGCAGCCCGACAGGGACTGAAAGCTACACCTTC
TRBV9	TRBD1	TRBJ2-7	-	CASSVQPGQGREQYF	TGTGCCAGCAGCGTACAACCGGGACAGGGGAGGGAGCAGTACTTC
TRBV6-5	-	TRBJ1-1	-	CASTRGDTEAFF	TGTGCCAGCACCCGGGGAGACACTGAAGCTTTCTTT
TRBV5-1	-	TRBJ2-7	-	CASSLGGTPSNEQYF	TGCGCCAGCAGCTTGGGCGGGACACCGTCCAACGAGCAGTACTTC
TRBV7-2	-	TRBJ2-1	few	CASSYDSTQFF	TGTGCCAGCAGCTACGACTCTACGCAGTTCTTC
TRBV9	-	TRBJ1-3	-	CASSLDGNTIYF	TGTGCCAGCAGCCTGGATGGAAACACCATATATTTT
TRBV7-3	-	TRBJ2-1	-	CASRGSGANNEQFF	TGTGCCAGCAGGGGTAGCGGCGCCAACAATGAGCAGTTCTTC
TRBV4-3	-	TRBJ2-1	-	CASSQFRLDSEQFF	TGCGCCAGCAGCCAATTTCGACTAGACTCGGAGCAGTTCTTC
TRBV9	-	TRBJ1-2	few	CASSVATSANYGYTF	TGTGCCAGCAGCGTAGCTACTAGCGCTAACTATGGCTACACCTTC
TRBV7-3	TRBD1	TRBJ1-2	-	CASSRPGTGEGYTF	TGTGCCAGCAGCCGTCCCGGGACAGGGGAAGGCTACACCTTC
TRBV30	-	TRBJ1-2	few	CAWSVQVNYGYTF	TGTGCCTGGAGTGTACAAGTGAACTATGGCTACACCTTC
TRBV20-1	-	TRBJ2-5	few	CSASRDETQYF	TGCAGTGCTAGCAGGGACGAGACCCAGTACTTC
TRBV7-2	-	TRBJ2-3	once	CASSLASPAITDTQYF	TGTGCCAGCAGCTTAGCGAGCCCCGCAATCACGGATACGCAGTATTTT
TRBV5-1	TRBD1	TRBJ2-5	-	CASSLGQGPTQETQYF	TGCGCCAGCAGCTTAGGACAGGGTCCAACACAAGAGACCCAGTACTTC
TRBV7-3	-	TRBJ2-1	-	CASSPSSVPADAEQFF	TGTGCCAGCAGCCCCTCTAGCGTCCCGGCGGATGCGGAGCAGTTCTTC
TRBV27	TRBD1	TRBJ1-2	-	CASSTDRGRETGYTF	TGTGCCAGCAGTACCGACAGGGGCCGGGAAACTGGCTACACCTTC
TRBV15	TRBD2	TRBJ2-5	few	CATSRRLAGTQETQYF	TGTGCCACCAGCAGAAGACTAGCGGGGACCCAAGAGACCCAGTACTTC
TRBV29-1	-	TRBJ2-7	-	CSVEVRTAVGYEQYF	TGCAGCGTTGAGGTCCGGACAGCCGTAGGCTACGAGCAGTACTTC
TRBV7-8	-	TRBJ1-1	few	CASSPTTTGNTEAFF	TGTGCCAGCAGCCCCACTACAACGGGGAACACTGAAGCTTTCTTT
TRBV6-5	-	TRBJ2-7	-	CASSVGARGYEQYF	TGTGCCAGCAGTGTGGGGGCCAGGGGCTACGAGCAGTACTTC
TRBV5-4	-	TRBJ1-4	-	CASSFGTNEKLFF	TGTGCCAGCAGCTTCGGAACTAATGAAAAACTGTTTTTT
TRBV9	TRBD2	TRBJ2-1	few	CASSAETSGIDEQFF	TGTGCCAGCAGCGCGGAGACTAGCGGGATTGATGAGCAGTTCTTC
TRBV5-1	TRBD2	TRBJ2-1	-	CASQTSVDNEQFF	TGCGCCAGCCAGACTAGCGTTGACAATGAGCAGTTCTTC
TRBV30	-	TRBJ1-3	-	CAWSVKADLANTIYF	TGTGCCTGGAGTGTAAAGGCAGATCTCGCGAACACCATATATTTT
TRBV12-5	-	TRBJ2-2	-	CASGLVGGGELFF	TGTGCTAGTGGTTTGGTAGGAGGCGGGGAGCTGTTTTTT
TRBV6-1	TRBD1	TRBJ2-7	-	CASRIADRGAYEQYF	TGTGCCAGCAGAATCGCGGACAGGGGGGCCTACGAGCAGTACTTC
TRBV4-1	-	TRBJ2-3	few	CASSALARTDTQYF	TGCGCCAGCAGCGCACTAGCTCGCACAGATACGCAGTATTTT
TRBV18	-	TRBJ2-5	-	CASSALQAEQETQYF	TGTGCCAGCTCAGCCCTACAGGCCGAACAAGAGACCCAGTACTTC
TRBV18	-	TRBJ2-7	-	CASSPQRGGEQYF	TGTGCCAGCTCACCACAGAGGGGTGGCGAGCAGTACTTC
TRBV29-1	-	TRBJ1-1	-	CSVAARRGDTEAFF	TGCAGCGTTGCGGCACGGCGTGGGGACACTGAAGCTTTCTTT
TRBV5-4	-	TRBJ1-1	few	CASSLPDTEAFF	TGTGCCAGCAGCTTGCCCGACACTGAAGCTTTCTTT
TRBV9	-	TRBJ2-5	once	CASSAVGYGRYQETQYF	TGTGCCAGCAGCGCAGTAGGTTATGGGAGATACCAAGAGACCCAGTACTTC
TRBV4-3	-	TRBJ2-5	-	CASSQQLQGETQYF	TGCGCCAGCAGCCAACAACTACAGGGAGAGACCCAGTACTTC
TRBV5-1	-	TRBJ2-3	-	CASSLAMEDTQYF	TGCGCCAGCAGCTTGGCCATGGAGGATACGCAGTATTTT
TRBV27	TRBD1	TRBJ2-3	-	CASGKGQITDTQYF	TGTGCCAGCGGAAAGGGACAGATCACAGATACGCAGTATTTT
TRBV4-1	TRBD1	TRBJ2-6	-	CASSLIPGTGGNRANVLTF	TGCGCCAGCAGCCTTATACCCGGGACAGGGGGCAATAGGGCCAACGTCCTGACTTTC
TRBV14	TRBD1	TRBJ1-2	-	CASSQWGQQTGGYTF	TGTGCCAGCAGCCAGTGGGGACAGCAGACGGGTGGCTACACCTTC
TRBV5-4	-	TRBJ1-2	-	CASRQGGGYTF	TGTGCCAGCAGACAGGGTGGTGGCTACACCTTC
TRBV5-1	-	TRBJ2-1	-	CASSLRTSSYNEQFF	TGCGCCAGCAGCTTGAGGACAAGCTCCTACAATGAGCAGTTCTTC
TRBV30	-	TRBJ1-5	-	CAWSARRTNGNQPQHF	TGTGCCTGGAGCGCCCGACGGACAAATGGGAATCAGCCCCAGCATTTT
TRBV7-8	TRBD2	TRBJ2-5	-	CASSLDSMRGGPSETQYF	TGTGCCAGCAGCTTAGACAGTATGCGGGGGGGCCCCTCGGAGACCCAGTACTTC
TRBV7-2	-	TRBJ1-5	-	CASSAGISQPQHF	TGTGCCAGCAGCGCTGGAATATCTCAGCCCCAGCATTTT
TRBV9	-	TRBJ2-3	-	CASSGGGRSTDTQYF	TGTGCCAGCAGCGGAGGAGGGCGCAGCACAGATACGCAGTATTTT
TRBV29-1	TRBD1	TRBJ1-5	few	CSVRQGGDQPQHF	TGCAGCGTTCGACAGGGGGGGGATCAGCCCCAGCATTTT
TRBV7-2	TRBD2	TRBJ2-1	-	CASSPNSGGNNEQFF	TGTGCCAGCAGCCCCAACAGCGGGGGAAACAATGAGCAGTTCTTC
TRBV18	-	TRBJ1-5	few	CASSPESNQPQHF	TGTGCCAGCTCACCGGAAAGCAATCAGCCCCAGCATTTT
TRBV1	-	TRBJ2-1	many	CTSSESVTIMFSYNEQFF	TGCACCAGCTCGGAGAGTGTCACCATTATGTTCTCCTACAATGAGCAGTTCTTC
TRBV11-2	-	TRBJ2-1	-	CASSLALGSTEQFF	TGTGCCAGCAGCTTAGCCCTGGGGAGCACTGAGCAGTTCTTC
TRBV5-1	-	TRBJ2-3	-	CASSSNSGTDTQYF	TGCGCCAGCAGCTCTAACAGCGGCACAGATACGCAGTATTTT
TRBV2	TRBD1	TRBJ2-7	-	CASSDRDSSYEQYF	TGTGCCAGCAGCGACCGGGACAGCTCCTACGAGCAGTACTTC
TRBV4-1	-	TRBJ1-5	-	CASSQGVGQPQHF	TGCGCCAGCAGCCAAGGCGTGGGACAGCCCCAGCATTTT
TRBV7-2	-	TRBJ1-6	-	CASSFGAVEDSPLHF	TGTGCCAGCAGCTTTGGGGCAGTTGAAGATTCACCCCTCCACTTT
TRBV19	-	TRBJ1-5	-	CASSISRSQGMWNQPQHF	TGTGCCAGTAGTATATCCCGTTCGCAGGGGATGTGGAATCAGCCCCAGCATTTT
TRBV30	-	TRBJ1-5	-	CAWSGPAVGSQPQHF	TGTGCCTGGAGTGGACCCGCAGTGGGATCTCAGCCCCAGCATTTT
TRBV7-2	-	TRBJ2-3	-	CASSSQSDTQYF	TGTGCCAGCAGCTCCCAGTCAGATACGCAGTATTTT
TRBV11-2	-	TRBJ2-6	-	CASSPTRGANVLTF	TGTGCCAGCAGCCCCACTCGCGGGGCCAACGTCCTGACTTTC